The T cell receptor (beta chain) described here comes from a study of T cell responses to AZD1222 COVID-19 vaccine. Regarding this clone: Its antigen is unidentified.

Assay: immunoSEQ multiplex PCR; the TCRdb copy retains only in-frame clones and omits some. The table shows 100,000 to 150,000 clones, with 90% occurring only once. Study-wide findings and caveats: Just a handful of people given AZD1222 tested seropositive at baseline. Reports say nearly half of spike-specific TCRs go after unmutated variant regions. It should be noted that donors were predominantly white British and more often female, and clonal diversity was possibly underestimated. Spike was spanned by vaccine-associated CD4 TCRs, which were dominant at 160-218 and 743-854.

V lost 8 bases and J 0 bases, leaving 14 bases between the germline ends. Germline loops: CDR1 LNHDA, CDR2 SQIVND (reference sequence). The CDR3 has 14 amino acids. Source: peripheral blood, taken on day 0 of AZD1222 vaccination. The clonotype originates from an adult in good health. This chain uses TRBV19 with TRBJ2-7; D is undetermined. CDR3: CASSLDAGSYEQYF. In DNA form, the CDR3 reads TGTGCCAGTTCATTGGATGCTGGCTCCTACGAGCAGTACTTC.